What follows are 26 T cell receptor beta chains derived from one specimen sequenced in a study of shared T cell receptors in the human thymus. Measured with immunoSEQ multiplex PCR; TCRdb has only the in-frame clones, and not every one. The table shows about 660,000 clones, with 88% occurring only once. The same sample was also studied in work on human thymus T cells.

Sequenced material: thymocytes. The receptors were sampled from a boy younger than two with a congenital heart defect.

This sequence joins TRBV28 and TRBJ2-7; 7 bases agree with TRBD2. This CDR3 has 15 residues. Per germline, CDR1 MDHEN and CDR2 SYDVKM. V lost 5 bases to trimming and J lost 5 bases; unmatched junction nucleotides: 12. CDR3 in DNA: TGTGCCAGCAGTCCTAGGCGGGAGATACTCCACGAGCAGTACTTC. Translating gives CASSPRREILHEQYF. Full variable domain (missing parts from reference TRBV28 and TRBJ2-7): DVKVTQSSRYLVKRTGEKVFLECVQDMDHENMFWYRQDPGLGLRLIYFSYDVKMKEKGDIPEGYSVSREKKERFSLILESASTNQTSMYLCASSPRREILHEQYFGPGTRLTVT.

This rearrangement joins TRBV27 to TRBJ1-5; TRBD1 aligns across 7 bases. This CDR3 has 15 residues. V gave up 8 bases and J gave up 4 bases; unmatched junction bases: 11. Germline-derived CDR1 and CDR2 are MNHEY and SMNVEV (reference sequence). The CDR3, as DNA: TGTGCCAGCGGCAAGAATACAGGGGCGAATCAGCCCCAGCATTTT. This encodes CASGKNTGANQPQHF.

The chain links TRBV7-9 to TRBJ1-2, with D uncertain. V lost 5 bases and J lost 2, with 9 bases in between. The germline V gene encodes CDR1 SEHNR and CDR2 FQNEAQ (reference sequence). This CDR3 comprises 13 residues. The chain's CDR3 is CASSPAGNYGYTF. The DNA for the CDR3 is TGTGCCAGCAGCCCAGCGGGGAACTATGGCTACACCTTC.

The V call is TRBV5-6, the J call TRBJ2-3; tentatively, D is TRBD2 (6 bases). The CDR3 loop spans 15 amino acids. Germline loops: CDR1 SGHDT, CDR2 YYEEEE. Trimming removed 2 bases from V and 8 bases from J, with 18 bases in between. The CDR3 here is CASSFELGRLSTQYF. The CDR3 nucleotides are TGTGCCAGCAGCTTCGAGCTCGGGAGACTGAGTACGCAGTATTTT.

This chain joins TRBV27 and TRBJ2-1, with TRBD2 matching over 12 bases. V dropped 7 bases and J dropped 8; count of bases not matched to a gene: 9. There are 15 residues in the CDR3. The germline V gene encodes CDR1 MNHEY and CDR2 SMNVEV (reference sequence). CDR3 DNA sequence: TGTGCCAGCACCTCGCTAGCGGGAGGGCCACATGAGCAGTTCTTC. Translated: CASTSLAGGPHEQFF.

The CDR3 nucleotides read TGCAGCGTTGAAGGTAATAGCGGGAGTGCAGATACGCAGTATTTT. Translating it yields CSVEGNSGSADTQYF. V and J are TRBV29-1 and TRBJ2-3; 9 nucleotides line up with TRBD2. In germline, CDR1 is SQVTM, CDR2 ANQGSEA. This CDR3 has 15 amino acids. The V gene end was trimmed by 1 base and the J gene end by 4 bases; junction bases not matched to a gene: 6.

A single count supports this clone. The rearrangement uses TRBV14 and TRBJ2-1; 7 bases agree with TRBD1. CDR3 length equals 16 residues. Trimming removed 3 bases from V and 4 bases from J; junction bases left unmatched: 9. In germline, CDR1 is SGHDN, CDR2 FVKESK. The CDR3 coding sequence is TGTGCCAGCAGCCATCCCCGGGACAGCAGTTACAATGAGCAGTTCTTC. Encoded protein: CASSHPRDSSYNEQFF.

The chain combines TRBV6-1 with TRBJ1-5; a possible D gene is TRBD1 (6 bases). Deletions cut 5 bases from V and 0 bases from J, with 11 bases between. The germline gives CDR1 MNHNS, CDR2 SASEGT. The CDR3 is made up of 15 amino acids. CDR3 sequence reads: CASSRGQNSNQPQHF. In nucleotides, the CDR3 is TGTGCCAGCAGTAGGGGACAAAATAGCAATCAGCCCCAGCATTTT.

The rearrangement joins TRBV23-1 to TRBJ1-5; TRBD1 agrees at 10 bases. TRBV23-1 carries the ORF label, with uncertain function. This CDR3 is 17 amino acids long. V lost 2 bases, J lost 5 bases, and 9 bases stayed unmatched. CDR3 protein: CASSQPGQGTEYQPQHF. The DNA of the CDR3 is TGCGCCAGCAGTCAACCGGGACAGGGGACGGAGTATCAGCCCCAGCATTTT.

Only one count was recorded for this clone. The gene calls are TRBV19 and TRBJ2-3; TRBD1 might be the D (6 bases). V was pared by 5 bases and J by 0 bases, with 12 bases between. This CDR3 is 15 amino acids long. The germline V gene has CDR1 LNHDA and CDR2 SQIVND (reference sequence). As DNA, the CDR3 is TGTGCCAGTAGTCCTACAGGGAAGAGCACAGATACGCAGTATTTT. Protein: CASSPTGKSTDTQYF.

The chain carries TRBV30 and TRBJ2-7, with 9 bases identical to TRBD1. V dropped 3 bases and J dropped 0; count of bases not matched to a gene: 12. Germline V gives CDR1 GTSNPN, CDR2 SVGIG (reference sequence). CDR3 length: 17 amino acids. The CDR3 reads CAWRPRTTGGLSYEQYF. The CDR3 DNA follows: TGTGCCTGGAGGCCCCGAACAACAGGGGGCCTCTCCTACGAGCAGTACTTC.

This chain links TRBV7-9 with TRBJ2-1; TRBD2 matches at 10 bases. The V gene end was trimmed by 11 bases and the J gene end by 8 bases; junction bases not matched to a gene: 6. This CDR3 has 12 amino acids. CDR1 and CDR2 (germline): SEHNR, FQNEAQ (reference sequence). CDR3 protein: CALAGEADEQFF. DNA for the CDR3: TGTGCCCTAGCGGGAGAGGCGGATGAGCAGTTCTTC.

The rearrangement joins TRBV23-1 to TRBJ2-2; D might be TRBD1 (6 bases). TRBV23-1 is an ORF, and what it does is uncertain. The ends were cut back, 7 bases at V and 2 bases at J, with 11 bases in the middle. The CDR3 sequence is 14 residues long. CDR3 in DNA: TGCGCCAGCAAGGGGGTCCCCAACACCGGGGAGCTGTTTTTT. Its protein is CASKGVPNTGELFF.

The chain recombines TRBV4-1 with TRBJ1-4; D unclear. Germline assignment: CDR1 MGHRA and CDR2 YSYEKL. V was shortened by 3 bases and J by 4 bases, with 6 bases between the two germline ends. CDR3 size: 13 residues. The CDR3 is CASSQESNEKLFF. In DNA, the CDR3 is TGCGCCAGCAGCCAGGAGAGTAATGAAAAACTGTTTTTT.

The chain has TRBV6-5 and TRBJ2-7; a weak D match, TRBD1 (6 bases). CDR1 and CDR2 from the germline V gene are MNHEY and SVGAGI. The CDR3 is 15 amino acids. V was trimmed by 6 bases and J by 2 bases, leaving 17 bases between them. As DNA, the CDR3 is TGTGCCAGCAGCATCACCCACAGGGCTCCCTACGAGCAGTACTTC. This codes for CASSITHRAPYEQYF.

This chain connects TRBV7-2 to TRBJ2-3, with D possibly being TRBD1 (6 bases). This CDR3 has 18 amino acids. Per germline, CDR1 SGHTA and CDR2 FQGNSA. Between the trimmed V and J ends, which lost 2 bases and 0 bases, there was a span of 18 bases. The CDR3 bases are TGTGCCAGCAGCTTATGGCCTAGGGGGATTGAGAGCACAGATACGCAGTATTTT. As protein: CASSLWPRGIESTDTQYF.

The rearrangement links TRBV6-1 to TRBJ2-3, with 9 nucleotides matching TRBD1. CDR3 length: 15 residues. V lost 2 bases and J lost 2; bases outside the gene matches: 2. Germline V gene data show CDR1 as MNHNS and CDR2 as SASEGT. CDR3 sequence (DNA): TGTGCCAGCAGTGAACGGGACAGGGTCACAGATACGCAGTATTTT. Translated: CASSERDRVTDTQYF.

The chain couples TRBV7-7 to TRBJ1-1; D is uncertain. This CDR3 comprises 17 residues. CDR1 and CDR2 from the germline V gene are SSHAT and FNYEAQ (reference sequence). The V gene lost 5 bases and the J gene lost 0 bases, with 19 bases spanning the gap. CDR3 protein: CASSTLPGSRMNTEAFF. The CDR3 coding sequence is TGTGCCAGCAGCACCCTGCCAGGCTCCCGGATGAACACTGAAGCTTTCTTT.

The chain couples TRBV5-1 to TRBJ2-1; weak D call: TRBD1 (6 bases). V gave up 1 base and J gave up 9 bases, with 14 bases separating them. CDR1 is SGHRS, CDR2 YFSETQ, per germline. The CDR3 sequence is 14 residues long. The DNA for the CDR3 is TGCGCCAGCAGCTTGCGCCCAGGGGACCCTGAGCAGTTCTTC. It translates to CASSLRPGDPEQFF.

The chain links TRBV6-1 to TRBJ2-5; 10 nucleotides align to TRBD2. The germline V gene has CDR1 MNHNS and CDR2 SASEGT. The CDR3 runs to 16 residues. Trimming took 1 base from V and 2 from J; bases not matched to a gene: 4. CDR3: CASSEGLAGGQETQYF. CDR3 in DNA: TGTGCCAGCAGTGAAGGGTTAGCGGGAGGACAAGAGACCCAGTACTTC.

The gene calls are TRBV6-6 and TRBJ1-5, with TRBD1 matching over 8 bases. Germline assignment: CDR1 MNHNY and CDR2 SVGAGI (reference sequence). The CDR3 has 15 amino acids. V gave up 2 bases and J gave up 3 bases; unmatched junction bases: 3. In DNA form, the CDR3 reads TGTGCCAGCAGTTACGACAGGGGCCACAATCAGCCCCAGCATTTT. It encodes CASSYDRGHNQPQHF.

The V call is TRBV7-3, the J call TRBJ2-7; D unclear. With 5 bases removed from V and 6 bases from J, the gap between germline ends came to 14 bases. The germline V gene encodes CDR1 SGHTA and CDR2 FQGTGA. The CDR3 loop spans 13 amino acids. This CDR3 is CASSRVFDGEQYF. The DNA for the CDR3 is TGTGCCAGCAGCCGCGTATTCGATGGCGAGCAGTACTTC.

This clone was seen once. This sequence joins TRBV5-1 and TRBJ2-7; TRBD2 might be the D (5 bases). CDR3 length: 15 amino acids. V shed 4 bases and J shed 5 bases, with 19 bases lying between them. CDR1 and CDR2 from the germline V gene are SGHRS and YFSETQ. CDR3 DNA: TGCGCCAGCAGCGCAGAGACCCCACTAGGCCACGAGCAGTACTTC. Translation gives CASSAETPLGHEQYF.

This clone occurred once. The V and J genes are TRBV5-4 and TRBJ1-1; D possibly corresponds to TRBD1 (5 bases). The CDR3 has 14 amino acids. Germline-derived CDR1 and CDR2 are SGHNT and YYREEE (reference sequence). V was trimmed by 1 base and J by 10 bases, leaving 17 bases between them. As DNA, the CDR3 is TGTGCCAGCAGCTTGAATCGGGACGGCGGGGGAGCTTTCTTT. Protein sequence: CASSLNRDGGGAFF.

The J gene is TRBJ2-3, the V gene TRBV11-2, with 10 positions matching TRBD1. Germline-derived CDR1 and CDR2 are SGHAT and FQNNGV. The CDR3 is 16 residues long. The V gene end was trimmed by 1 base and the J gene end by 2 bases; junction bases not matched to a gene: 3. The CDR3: CASSLGDRGPTDTQYF. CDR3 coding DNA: TGTGCCAGCAGCTTAGGGGACAGGGGTCCCACAGATACGCAGTATTTT.

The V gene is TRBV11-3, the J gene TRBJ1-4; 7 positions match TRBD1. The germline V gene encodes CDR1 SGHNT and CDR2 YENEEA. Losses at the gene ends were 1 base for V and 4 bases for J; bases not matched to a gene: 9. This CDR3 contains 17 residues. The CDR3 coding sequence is TGTGCCAGCAGCTTAGGAAACAGGGGACTCTATAATGAAAAACTGTTTTTT. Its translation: CASSLGNRGLYNEKLFF.